The sequence of this T cell receptor (beta chain) was determined in a study of blood T cells in healthy people across ages. A second about 6 to 11 cycle PCR used barcoded and J-beta primers. TCRdb analysed the 5' RACE reads with MiXCR anew, one entry per CDR3 protein. Counted here are some 1,500,000 distinct CDR3 sequences, approximately 42% occurring once; the ten biggest clones make up under 5%. This receptor was taken from a woman aged 18-35 years in good health. What was sequenced was blood.

CDR3 residues: CAISDGGSSYNSPLHF. The CDR3 DNA sequence: TGTGCCATCAGTGACGGAGGCAGCTCCTATAATTCACCCCTCCACTTT. The rearrangement joins TRBV10-3 to TRBJ1-6; no clear D gene. V was cut by 3 bases and J by 0 bases, with 9 bases left in between. Germline V CDR1 and CDR2: ENHRY, SYGVKD. The CDR3 loop spans 16 amino acids.